The 30 T cell receptor beta chains below all came from one sample that was sequenced in a study of cytotoxic CD8 clonotypes in ibrutinib-treated CLL. Assay: immunoSEQ multiplex PCR; the TCRdb copy retains only in-frame clones and omits some. The sample has 35,000 to 50,000 clones, roughly two thirds seen once. The sequenced sample was PBMCs, obtained at disease progression, from a patient treated with ibrutinib. The origin of the receptors is a human donor with chronic lymphocytic leukemia.

CDR3 region: CASALGAGEQYF. CDR3 nucleotide sequence: TGTGCCAGCGCCTTAGGGGCAGGGGAGCAGTACTTC. The rearrangement links TRBV6-5 to TRBJ2-7; D perhaps matches TRBD1 (5 bases). Looked up from germline, CDR1 is MNHEY and CDR2 is SVGAGI. The CDR3 runs to 12 residues. The germline V and J ends were trimmed by 8 bases and 7 bases, with 15 bases remaining between them.

The chain uses TRBV11-3 and TRBJ2-1; a possible D gene is TRBD2 (6 bases). Germline CDR1 reads SGHNT; CDR2 reads YENEEA. CDR3 size: 13 residues. Trimming removed 2 bases at V and 8 bases at J, with 10 bases between. The CDR3 DNA sequence: TGTGCCAGCAGCTTAAAGGGGAGGTATGAGCAGTTCTTC. The encoded protein is CASSLKGRYEQFF.

The chain uses TRBV7-8 and TRBJ1-2; D perhaps matches TRBD1 (6 bases). Trimming removed 4 bases from V and 7 bases from J, with 16 bases in between. This CDR3 has 14 amino acids. CDR1 and CDR2 (germline): SGHVS, FQNEAQ. The chain's CDR3 is CASSSRLGAGGYTF. The CDR3 coding sequence is TGTGCCAGCAGCTCAAGACTGGGGGCGGGTGGCTACACCTTC. Using reference TRBV7-8 and TRBJ1-2 for the parts outside the CDR3, the full variable domain is GAGVSQSPRYKVAKRGQDVALRCDPISGHVSLFWYQQALGQGPEFLTYFQNEAQLDKSGLPSDRFFAERPEGSVSTLKIQRTQQEDSAVYLCASSSRLGAGGYTFGSGTRLTVV.

This chain joins TRBV10-3 and TRBJ2-7; D possibly corresponds to TRBD2 (6 bases). With 7 bases removed from V and 6 bases from J, the gap between germline ends came to 16 bases. This CDR3 spans 13 amino acids. CDR1 is ENHRY and CDR2 is SYGVKD in the germline V gene. CDR3 protein: CAITPSHGGEQYF. CDR3 in DNA: TGTGCCATCACGCCTTCCCACGGGGGCGAGCAGTACTTC.

The gene calls are TRBV5-1 and TRBJ1-1; TRBD1 is a possible D gene (5 bases). This CDR3 region has 15 residues. Between the trimmed V and J ends, which lost 0 bases and 0 bases, there was a span of 9 bases. Germline loops: CDR1 SGHRS, CDR2 YFSETQ. CDR3 amino acids: CASSLAAGMNTEAFF. The CDR3 bases are TGCGCCAGCAGCTTGGCCGCAGGGATGAACACTGAAGCTTTCTTT.

The rearrangement links TRBV19 to TRBJ2-7; 7 bases are a match to TRBD1. Germline V lookup: CDR1 LNHDA, CDR2 SQIVND (reference sequence). The trim removed 1 base at V and 5 bases at J, leaving 8 bases unmatched. The CDR3 runs 15 residues. In DNA form, the CDR3 reads TGTGCCAGTAGTATAGTGATAGGGGGCGGCGACGAGCAGTACTTC. Translating gives CASSIVIGGGDEQYF.

The gene calls are TRBV10-2 and TRBJ1-5, with 8 bases identical to TRBD1. J gave up 6 bases and V 8 bases, and 6 bases lay outside the gene matches. CDR3 length equals 13 residues. Per the germline V gene, CDR1 is WSHSY and CDR2 is SAAADI. CDR3 coding DNA: TGCGCCAGCGCTCTCCAGGGGGCTCAGCCCCAGCATTTT. The encoded protein is CASALQGAQPQHF.

The chain is built from TRBV6-6 and TRBJ1-4; 7 nucleotides align to TRBD1. V shed 5 bases, J shed 3 bases, and the junction held 6 bases outside the gene matches. This CDR3 comprises 15 residues. Germline V lookup: CDR1 MNHNY, CDR2 SVGAGI (reference sequence). The CDR3 DNA reads TGTGCCAGCAGTCGCAGGGGGGTGGCTAATGAAAAACTGTTTTTT. Translated, it gives CASSRRGVANEKLFF.

V is TRBV29-1 and J is TRBJ1-2; tentatively, D is TRBD1 (5 bases). CDR1 and CDR2 (germline): SQVTM, ANQGSEA. The CDR3 length is 12 residues. V lost 6 bases and J 3 bases, leaving 11 bases between the germline ends. This chain's CDR3 is CSVEAGYYGYTF. In DNA form, the CDR3 reads TGCAGCGTGGAGGCAGGGTACTATGGCTACACCTTC.

The chain couples TRBV7-2 to TRBJ2-1, with TRBD2 matching 8 bases. The germline gives CDR1 SGHTA, CDR2 FQGNSA. There are 17 residues in the CDR3. Unmatched junction bases numbered 11, after V lost 3 bases and J lost 4 bases. Written as DNA, the CDR3 is TGTGCCAGCAGCTTCTCCTTCCTAGCGGGCGCGTACAATGAGCAGTTCTTC. Translation: CASSFSFLAGAYNEQFF.

The chain joins TRBV5-1 to TRBJ1-2, with a tentative D call TRBD1 (6 bases). This CDR3 has 16 amino acids. V was pared by 2 bases and J by 0 bases, with 14 bases between. Germline values: CDR1 SGHRS, CDR2 YFSETQ. CDR3 sequence reads: CASSFDSTGTNYGYTF. For the CDR3, the DNA is TGCGCCAGCAGCTTTGACTCGACAGGAACTAACTATGGCTACACCTTC. Supplemented by reference TRBV5-1 and TRBJ1-2, the full variable domain reads KAGVTQTPRYLIKTRGQQVTLSCSPISGHRSVSWYQQTPGQGLQFLFEYFSETQRNKGNFPGRFSGRQFSNSRSEMNVSTLELGDSALYLCASSFDSTGTNYGYTFGSGTRLTVV.

The CDR3 coding sequence is TGTGCCAGCAGCCCTGGCTATGCCTACGAGCAGTACTTC. This translates into CASSPGYAYEQYF. The chain has TRBV6-6 and TRBJ2-7; D gene ambiguous. Germline V gene lookup returns CDR1 MNHNY and CDR2 SVGAGI (reference sequence). Trimming stripped 6 bases from V and 2 bases from J, with 11 bases between. The CDR3 loop spans 13 amino acids.

The chain combines TRBV5-8 with TRBJ1-1; 7 bases line up with TRBD1. CDR1 is SGHTS and CDR2 is YDEGEE in the germline V gene. Trimming at V came to 3 bases and at J to 1 base, leaving 3 bases not matched to a gene. This CDR3 has 14 residues. The CDR3 sequence: CASSYDRANTEAFF. CDR3 in DNA: TGTGCCAGCAGCTATGACAGGGCGAACACTGAAGCTTTCTTT.

This clone was seen a handful of times. The rearrangement joins TRBV18 to TRBJ1-4; D not certain. V was shortened by 6 bases and J by 0 bases, with 8 bases between the two germline ends. The CDR3 runs 14 residues. The germline V gene encodes CDR1 KGHSH and CDR2 LQKENI. As DNA, the CDR3 is TGTGCCAGCTCGCGCGGAGCAACTAATGAAAAACTGTTTTTT. Protein product: CASSRGATNEKLFF.

This clone was observed a few times. The chain recombines TRBV28 with TRBJ2-7; no clear D. V was clipped by 6 bases and J by 0 bases, with 6 bases between them. The length of the CDR3 is 12 residues. From germline, CDR1 is MDHEN and CDR2 SYDVKM. This CDR3 is CASRADSYEQYF. CDR3 sequence (DNA): TGTGCCAGCAGGGCGGACTCCTACGAGCAGTACTTC. Variable domain in full (rest from reference TRBV28 and TRBJ2-7): DVKVTQSSRYLVKRTGEKVFLECVQDMDHENMFWYRQDPGLGLRLIYFSYDVKMKEKGDIPEGYSVSREKKERFSLILESASTNQTSMYLCASRADSYEQYFGPGTRLTVT.

CDR3 in amino acids: CASSWGQYYEQYF. As DNA, the CDR3 is TGTGCCAGCAGCTGGGGACAGTACTACGAGCAGTACTTC. The rearrangement links TRBV5-6 to TRBJ2-7; 7 bases map to TRBD1. The length of the CDR3 is 13 residues. Germline CDR1 reads SGHDT; CDR2 reads YYEEEE. Trimming at V came to 3 bases and at J to 3 bases, leaving 3 bases not matched to a gene.

The gene calls are TRBV6-4 and TRBJ1-3; perhaps TRBD1 as D (5 bases). Germline lookup yields CDR1 MRHNA and CDR2 SNTAGT. Trimming took off 4 bases at V and 1 base at J, with 5 bases between the two ends. The CDR3 is made up of 13 amino acids. DNA of the CDR3: TGTGCCAGCAGTGCAGGGTCTGGAAACACCATATATTTT. As protein: CASSAGSGNTIYF.

V and J are TRBV11-3 and TRBJ2-1; D tentatively fits TRBD1 or TRBD2 (6 bases each). CDR1 and CDR2 (germline): SGHNT, YENEEA. The CDR3 totals 13 residues. Between the trimmed V and J ends, which lost 5 bases and 8 bases, there was a span of 13 bases. CDR3 region: CASSLVRGDEQFF. The CDR3 DNA follows: TGTGCCAGCAGCCTAGTGAGGGGGGATGAGCAGTTCTTC.

This clone turned up a few times. The rearrangement joins TRBV11-3 to TRBJ2-7; possibly TRBD1 or TRBD2 for D (5 bases each). V lost 1 base and J lost 0, with 13 bases in between. Germline V gives CDR1 SGHNT, CDR2 YENEEA. This CDR3 is 16 amino acids long. Here the CDR3 DNA reads TGTGCCAGCAGCTTAGGGGACCACTCTAGCTCCTACGAGCAGTACTTC. This sequence encodes CASSLGDHSSSYEQYF.

The J gene is TRBJ2-7, the V gene TRBV5-6, with unresolved D. V dropped 6 bases and J dropped 3 bases, with 16 bases sitting between them. The CDR3 is 14 residues long. Looked up from germline, CDR1 is SGHDT and CDR2 is YYEEEE. In DNA form, the CDR3 reads TGTGCCAGCAAGTCAAAGGGAACAATCTACGAGCAGTACTTC. Protein sequence: CASKSKGTIYEQYF.

This clone was counted a few times. This sequence joins TRBV11-2 and TRBJ1-2, with D hard to call. This CDR3 is built from 13 residues. V shed 5 bases and J shed 3 bases, with 10 bases lying between them. Germline V gene lookup returns CDR1 SGHAT and CDR2 FQNNGV. The CDR3 is CASSPSRDYGYTF. DNA of the CDR3: TGTGCCAGCAGCCCGAGTCGTGACTATGGCTACACCTTC.

This clone was seen a few times. J is TRBJ2-7 and V is TRBV4-1, with D unclear. Trimming removed 3 bases at V and 0 bases at J, with 9 bases between. The germline V gene encodes CDR1 MGHRA and CDR2 YSYEKL. The CDR3 spans 14 residues. CDR3 in DNA: TGCGCCAGCAGCCAGGACCGCTCCTCCTACGAGCAGTACTTC. Translation gives CASSQDRSSYEQYF.

The V and J genes are TRBV5-1 and TRBJ2-1; TRBD2 matches at 7 bases. V was pared by 7 bases and J by 9 bases, with 10 bases of the junction left unmatched. Germline assignment: CDR1 SGHRS and CDR2 YFSETQ. The CDR3 loop spans 13 amino acids. Here the CDR3 reads CASGGSFQGEQFF. The CDR3 coding sequence is TGCGCCAGCGGCGGGAGTTTCCAAGGTGAGCAGTTCTTC.

This chain uses TRBV19 with TRBJ1-2; D unresolved. CDR3 length: 11 residues. Trimming removed 5 bases at V and 4 bases at J, with 5 bases between. Looked up from germline, CDR1 is LNHDA and CDR2 is SQIVND (reference sequence). In DNA form, the CDR3 reads TGTGCCAGTAGTCCGGCCTATGGCTACACCTTC. Amino acids: CASSPAYGYTF. Complete variable domain (other parts from reference TRBV19 and TRBJ1-2): DGGITQSPKYLFRKEGQNVTLSCEQNLNHDAMYWYRQDPGQGLRLIYYSQIVNDFQKGDIAEGYSVSREKKESFPLTVTSAQKNPTAFYLCASSPAYGYTFGSGTRLTVV.

The chain employs TRBV6-5 and TRBJ2-7, with D unresolved. The CDR3 contains 15 residues. V was cut by 6 bases and J by 2 bases, with 17 bases left in between. Germline loops: CDR1 MNHEY, CDR2 SVGAGI. The CDR3 spells CASRHAGYGAYEQYF. CDR3 in DNA: TGTGCCAGCAGGCACGCTGGGTATGGAGCCTACGAGCAGTACTTC.

The V and J genes are TRBV5-4 and TRBJ2-3; tentatively, D is TRBD1 or TRBD2 (6 bases each). Trimming left V 0 bases short and J 5 bases short, with 25 bases between. There are 19 residues in the CDR3. Germline assignment: CDR1 SGHNT and CDR2 YYREEE (reference sequence). As DNA, the CDR3 is TGTGCCAGCAGCTTGGGCGACAGGCCATTAACTAGCAGGGGAGATACGCAGTATTTT. It specifies CASSLGDRPLTSRGDTQYF.

This clone was seen once. The rearrangement uses TRBV5-6 and TRBJ2-7; TRBD1 matches 9 bases. The V gene end was trimmed by 4 bases and the J gene end by 0 bases; junction bases not matched to a gene: 11. CDR3 size: 17 residues. CDR1 SGHDT and CDR2 YYEEEE come from the germline V gene. This CDR3 reads CASSTLATGGRSYEQYF. CDR3 nucleotide sequence: TGTGCCAGCAGCACCCTCGCTACAGGGGGCCGCTCCTACGAGCAGTACTTC.

As to this clone: The junction and the germline gene differ at one end; a read error may be behind it. The chain recombines TRBV4-2 with TRBJ2-7; the match to TRBD1 covers 10 bases. Germline loops: CDR1 LGHNA, CDR2 YNFKEQ. The CDR3 extends over 16 amino acids. CDR3 nucleotide sequence: TGTGCCAGCAGCCATTCCCCGGGACAGGGGCCCCTATCGTCTTCTTTC. Amino acid sequence: CASSHSPGQGPLSSSF.

V and J are TRBV10-3 and TRBJ2-7, with D tentatively TRBD1 or TRBD2 (5 bases each). Trimming pared 4 bases from V and 1 base from J, leaving 11 bases between. CDR1 and CDR2 from the germline V gene are ENHRY and SYGVKD. The CDR3 runs 14 residues. The CDR3 reads CAISVGTGSYEQYF. The CDR3 DNA reads TGTGCCATCAGTGTCGGGACGGGTTCCTACGAGCAGTACTTC.

This clone was seen a handful of times. The chain is built from TRBV7-9 and TRBJ1-4; D remains ambiguous. Trimming pared 2 bases from V and 5 bases from J, leaving 0 bases between. CDR3 length: 11 amino acids. The germline V gene encodes CDR1 SEHNR and CDR2 FQNEAQ (reference sequence). The CDR3 DNA follows: TGTGCCAGCAGCTTAAATGAAAAACTGTTTTTT. This gives the protein CASSLNEKLFF.